One sample yielded the 3 T cell receptor beta chains listed below, sequenced in a study of blood T cell repertoires in COVID-19. Libraries were prepared by immunoSEQ multiplex PCR; TCRdb keeps only in-frame clonotypes and omits some of them. The sample contains about 140,000 clones, about 80% of which appear only once. The sequenced material came from peripheral blood. The receptors shown here come from a human donor in a cohort sampled during active COVID-19.

The V gene is TRBV9, the J gene TRBJ2-3, with 9 bases identical to TRBD2. This CDR3 is 17 amino acids long. J was trimmed by 0 bases and V by 0 bases; bases with no gene match: 5. Looked up from germline, CDR1 is SGDLS and CDR2 is YYNGEE. The CDR3: CASSVGTSVASTDTQYF. The CDR3 nucleotides read TGTGCCAGCAGCGTAGGGACTAGCGTAGCTAGCACAGATACGCAGTATTTT.

The chain couples TRBV3-1 (or the pseudogene TRBV3-2) to TRBJ1-1, with D perhaps matching TRBD1 (5 bases). V lost 5 bases to trimming and J lost 11 bases, with 12 bases between them. Germline V gene data show CDR1 as LGHDT and CDR2 as YNNKEL (reference sequence). CDR3 length equals 11 residues. CDR3 sequence: CASSVSGKAFF. CDR3 sequence (DNA): TGTGCCAGCAGCGTATCAGGGAAGGCTTTCTTT.

V gene TRBV5-1 combines with J gene TRBJ2-6; 10 bases fit TRBD1. V lost 7 bases to trimming and J lost 0 bases; unmatched junction nucleotides: 4. Germline V gives CDR1 SGHRS, CDR2 YFSETQ. This CDR3 comprises 16 residues. The DNA for the CDR3 is TGCGCCAGCGACCGGACAGGGGGCTCTGGGGCCAACGTCCTGACTTTC. Translating gives CASDRTGGSGANVLTF.